These T cell receptor beta chains were read from a single sample in a study of OX40 agonist ivuxolimab in advanced cancers. Libraries were prepared by immunoSEQ multiplex PCR; TCRdb keeps only in-frame clonotypes and omits some of them. The sample includes some 67,000 clones, roughly 90% of them seen just once. Sequences were derived from CD4+ or CD8+ T cells sorted from blood, sampled in a trial of the OX40 agonist ivuxolimab. The receptor source for this set is an adult with an advanced solid tumor such as melanoma, head and neck, liver or kidney cancer. CDR3s include the opening cysteine and the closing phenylalanine or tryptophan. A D gene is named only where the DNA matches it firmly. A clone size is listed for some rows: how often the clone was seen (once, few, many), or a class if it is expanded.

DNA: TGTGCCAGCAGGCGGGCTAGCGGGAGGTTCGAGCAGTACTTC
CDR3: CASRRASGRFEQYF
V: TRBV2
J: TRBJ2-7
size: few
length: 14
D: TRBD2

DNA: TGCGCCAGCAGCCCCGGGACAGGGGAGACAGATACGCAGTATTTT
CDR3: CASSPGTGETDTQYF
V: TRBV10-1
J: TRBJ2-3
size: -
length: 15
D: TRBD1

DNA: TGTGCCAGCTCACATCCCGCGGGACTAAACTACGAGCAGTACTTC
CDR3: CASSHPAGLNYEQYF
V: TRBV18
J: TRBJ2-7
size: once
length: 15
D: TRBD2

DNA: TGTGCCAGCAGCTCTGAGCTAGCCAAAAACATTCAGTACTTC
CDR3: CASSSELAKNIQYF
V: TRBV7-9
J: TRBJ2-4
size: -
length: 14
D: -

DNA: TGTGCTAGTGGTCGACTAGCAGGGACCCACGAGCAGTACTTC
CDR3: CASGRLAGTHEQYF
V: TRBV12-5
J: TRBJ2-7
size: -
length: 14
D: TRBD2

DNA: TGTGCCACCAGCAGAGATCTTCCATCTACGGGAGTATTCCACGAGCAGTACTTC
CDR3: CATSRDLPSTGVFHEQYF
V: TRBV15
J: TRBJ2-7
size: -
length: 18
D: -

DNA: TGTGCCAGCAGTTTAAGTCTCGGGGGGCGGCAGCCCCAGCATTTT
CDR3: CASSLSLGGRQPQHF
V: TRBV28
J: TRBJ1-5
size: -
length: 15
D: -

DNA: TGTGCCAGTAGTATTCAGTACACAGATACGCAGTATTTT
CDR3: CASSIQYTDTQYF
V: TRBV19
J: TRBJ2-3
size: -
length: 13
D: -

DNA: TGCGCCAGCAGCTTCTCAGCGGGAGTCGCAGATACGCAGTATTTT
CDR3: CASSFSAGVADTQYF
V: TRBV5-1
J: TRBJ2-3
size: -
length: 15
D: TRBD2

DNA: TGCGCCAGCAGCTCTGGACTAGCGTCAGATACGCAGTATTTT
CDR3: CASSSGLASDTQYF
V: TRBV5-1
J: TRBJ2-3
size: -
length: 14
D: TRBD2

DNA: TGCGCCAGCAGTGGTACTAGCGGGAGGGCGGATACGCAGTATTTT
CDR3: CASSGTSGRADTQYF
V: TRBV10-2
J: TRBJ2-3
size: few
length: 15
D: TRBD2

DNA: TGTGCCAGCAGCTTAGAACGGACAGGGGGTATAGCCGGGGAGCTGTTTTTT
CDR3: CASSLERTGGIAGELFF
V: TRBV7-8
J: TRBJ2-2
size: -
length: 17
D: TRBD1

DNA: TGTGCCAGCAGCTCAACGGGGGAGACCTACGAGCAGTACTTC
CDR3: CASSSTGETYEQYF
V: TRBV7-9
J: TRBJ2-7
size: -
length: 14
D: -

DNA: TGTGCCAGCTCACCACCAAGTGGGGGGGCCCTTAACTATGGCTACACCTTC
CDR3: CASSPPSGGALNYGYTF
V: TRBV18
J: TRBJ1-2
size: -
length: 17
D: -

DNA: TGTGCCAGCAGGGACAGGGGCTACGAGCAGTACTTC
CDR3: CASRDRGYEQYF
V: TRBV2
J: TRBJ2-7
size: -
length: 12
D: TRBD1

DNA: TGTGCCAGCAGCTTGGCAGGGAAAGGAGAGACCCAGTACTTC
CDR3: CASSLAGKGETQYF
V: TRBV5-6
J: TRBJ2-5
size: -
length: 14
D: -

DNA: TGCAGCGTTGGGGGAAGCCCGAACACCGGGGAGCTGTTTTTT
CDR3: CSVGGSPNTGELFF
V: TRBV29-1
J: TRBJ2-2
size: -
length: 14
D: -

DNA: TGTGCCAGCAGTTTAACCCTCTCGACTGGCTTGTTGGAGCAGTACTTC
CDR3: CASSLTLSTGLLEQYF
V: TRBV28
J: TRBJ2-7
size: -
length: 16
D: -

DNA: TGTGCCAGCAGTTTAAGTCCTGGTAATGAAAAACTGTTTTTT
CDR3: CASSLSPGNEKLFF
V: TRBV27
J: TRBJ1-4
size: -
length: 14
D: -

DNA: TGTGCCAGCAGCTCTCAGGGTAGCGATACGCAGTATTTT
CDR3: CASSSQGSDTQYF
V: TRBV7-2
J: TRBJ2-3
size: -
length: 13
D: -

DNA: TGCGCCAGCAGCCAAGATCTTGGAGGGGGGGAGACCCAGTACTTC
CDR3: CASSQDLGGGETQYF
V: TRBV4-3
J: TRBJ2-5
size: -
length: 15
D: -

DNA: TGTGCCAGCAGCCGGACTATGACGACGGAGACCCAGTACTTC
CDR3: CASSRTMTTETQYF
V: TRBV7-2
J: TRBJ2-5
size: -
length: 14
D: -

DNA: TGTGCCAGCAGCTTCCTCGGCGCGAACACCGGGGAGCTGTTTTTT
CDR3: CASSFLGANTGELFF
V: TRBV7-2
J: TRBJ2-2
size: once
length: 15
D: -

DNA: TGTGCTAGTGCGGGGGGGATGAACACTGAAGCTTTCTTT
CDR3: CASAGGMNTEAFF
V: TRBV12-5
J: TRBJ1-1
size: -
length: 13
D: -

DNA: TGTGCCAGAAGCACAGACAGTACGGGACCCAAGAGCTCCTACAATGAGCAGTTCTTC
CDR3: CARSTDSTGPKSSYNEQFF
V: TRBV5-3
J: TRBJ2-1
size: -
length: 19
D: -

DNA: TGTGCCAGCAGTGAAGCGCTGTGGGACCCCCTTGAAGCTTTCTTT
CDR3: CASSEALWDPLEAFF
V: TRBV6-1
J: TRBJ1-1
size: -
length: 15
D: -

DNA: TGTGCCAGCAGTTACGGCAGGGACGGTGAAAAACTGTTTTTT
CDR3: CASSYGRDGEKLFF
V: TRBV6-5
J: TRBJ1-4
size: once
length: 14
D: -

DNA: TGTGCCAGCAGCCCACACCCGGGACAGGGGGTCCCACAAGAGACCCAGTACTTC
CDR3: CASSPHPGQGVPQETQYF
V: TRBV7-9
J: TRBJ2-5
size: -
length: 18
D: TRBD1

DNA: TGCGCCAGCAGCGGACTAGCGGGAGTTAGGGAGACCGGGCAGTTCTTC
CDR3: CASSGLAGVRETGQFF
V: TRBV5-1
J: TRBJ2-1
size: -
length: 16
D: TRBD2

DNA: TGCGCCAGCAGCCCCGGGACAGTCACTGAAGCTTTCTTT
CDR3: CASSPGTVTEAFF
V: TRBV4-1
J: TRBJ1-1
size: -
length: 13
D: TRBD1

DNA: TGTGCCAGCAGGCGCTCAGGCCACTCTGGAAACACCATATATTTT
CDR3: CASRRSGHSGNTIYF
V: TRBV5-6
J: TRBJ1-3
size: -
length: 15
D: -

DNA: TGTGCCGTCACCATTTGGGACGCCCGGCCGGGAGCTTTCTTT
CDR3: CAVTIWDARPGAFF
V: TRBV7-9
J: TRBJ1-1
size: -
length: 14
D: -

DNA: TGTGCCAGCAGCTTAGGGGGAGCGGGAGTCTCGGAGACCCAGTACTTC
CDR3: CASSLGGAGVSETQYF
V: TRBV11-3
J: TRBJ2-5
size: -
length: 16
D: TRBD2

DNA: TGTGCCAGCAGCTCGGGACAGCAGCAAGAGACCCAGTACTTC
CDR3: CASSSGQQQETQYF
V: TRBV28
J: TRBJ2-5
size: -
length: 14
D: TRBD1

DNA: TGTGCCATCAGTGAGTTGAACAATAACTATGGCTACACCTTC
CDR3: CAISELNNNYGYTF
V: TRBV10-3
J: TRBJ1-2
size: once
length: 14
D: -

DNA: TGCAGTGCTAGTGAAGAGACCCAGTACTTC
CDR3: CSASEETQYF
V: TRBV20-1
J: TRBJ2-5
size: -
length: 10
D: -

DNA: TGTGCCAGCAGAGGGACAGGGGGAACCGGGGAGCTGTTTTTT
CDR3: CASRGTGGTGELFF
V: TRBV6-1
J: TRBJ2-2
size: -
length: 14
D: TRBD1

DNA: TGTGCCAGCAGCTCACACTCGGGGTCCGAGCAGTACTTC
CDR3: CASSSHSGSEQYF
V: TRBV7-2
J: TRBJ2-7
size: -
length: 13
D: -

DNA: TGCGCCAGCAGCCACCCTAAAGAGACCCAGTACTTC
CDR3: CASSHPKETQYF
V: TRBV4-1
J: TRBJ2-5
size: few
length: 12
D: -

DNA: TGTGCCAGCAGCCAGGGGGCTGGTGACTATGGCTACACCTTC
CDR3: CASSQGAGDYGYTF
V: TRBV4-2
J: TRBJ1-2
size: -
length: 14
D: -

DNA: TGCGCCAGCAGCCAAGCGACCGGAATCGGAACTGAAGCTTTCTTT
CDR3: CASSQATGIGTEAFF
V: TRBV4-1
J: TRBJ1-1
size: few
length: 15
D: -

DNA: TGTGCCAGCAGCTTAGCAGTCGGGATGTACTCCTACGAGCAGTACTTC
CDR3: CASSLAVGMYSYEQYF
V: TRBV5-5
J: TRBJ2-7
size: -
length: 16
D: -

DNA: TGTGCCATCAGTGAGTCTTTGGGACTAGCGGCTCAAGAGACCCAGTACTTC
CDR3: CAISESLGLAAQETQYF
V: TRBV10-3
J: TRBJ2-5
size: -
length: 17
D: TRBD2

DNA: TGTGCCAGCAGCACGCAGCAGGGGTCCTACGAGCAGTACTTC
CDR3: CASSTQQGSYEQYF
V: TRBV28
J: TRBJ2-7
size: -
length: 14
D: -

DNA: TGTGCCAGTAGTACACAGGGAACCGGGGAGCTGTTTTTT
CDR3: CASSTQGTGELFF
V: TRBV19
J: TRBJ2-2
size: -
length: 13
D: -

DNA: TGCGCCAGCAGCTTGGCCTTATCTAGCGGGGGGGAGCAGTACTTC
CDR3: CASSLALSSGGEQYF
V: TRBV5-1
J: TRBJ2-7
size: -
length: 15
D: TRBD2

DNA: TGTGCCAGCAGTTTAAATAACGGGAAGTACGAGCAGTACTTC
CDR3: CASSLNNGKYEQYF
V: TRBV28
J: TRBJ2-7
size: -
length: 14
D: -

DNA: TGTGCCAGCAGCCCTCCGGGACTAGCCCATGAGCAGTTCTTC
CDR3: CASSPPGLAHEQFF
V: TRBV7-2
J: TRBJ2-1
size: -
length: 14
D: TRBD2

DNA: TGCAGCGTTGCGGGACAGGGGTTGAATGAGCAGTTCTTC
CDR3: CSVAGQGLNEQFF
V: TRBV29-1
J: TRBJ2-1
size: -
length: 13
D: TRBD1

DNA: TGTGCCAGCAGCGTAGGGATTCTAGAGGGCACAGATACGCAGTATTTT
CDR3: CASSVGILEGTDTQYF
V: TRBV9
J: TRBJ2-3
size: -
length: 16
D: -

DNA: TGTGCCAGCAGCGTAGGGGGGAATTGGGTCTACGAGCAGTACTTC
CDR3: CASSVGGNWVYEQYF
V: TRBV9
J: TRBJ2-7
size: once
length: 15
D: -

DNA: TGCGCCAGCAGCTTGGAGGCAGGGGATCAGCCCCAGCATTTT
CDR3: CASSLEAGDQPQHF
V: TRBV5-1
J: TRBJ1-5
size: -
length: 14
D: -

DNA: TGTGCCAGCAGCCAAGCCCCCGGAAACACCATATATTTT
CDR3: CASSQAPGNTIYF
V: TRBV7-3
J: TRBJ1-3
size: -
length: 13
D: -

DNA: TGTGCCAGCAGCCAGGCGGGGGCGTATGGAAACACCATATATTTT
CDR3: CASSQAGAYGNTIYF
V: TRBV6-5
J: TRBJ1-3
size: -
length: 15
D: -

DNA: TGTGCCAGCGGAACCCTGGCCTCTTCCCTCCACTTT
CDR3: CASGTLASSLHF
V: TRBV6-1
J: TRBJ1-6
size: once
length: 12
D: -